This T cell receptor (beta chain) is from a study of cytomegalovirus exposure and HLA in healthy donors. Study-level background: As an earlier analysis found, about 200 million T cells yielded about 120 million unique TCR beta sequences.

Points on this clone: The antigen is not known.

The CDR3 consists of 14 residues. Trimming left V 1 base short and J 10 bases short, with 14 bases between. Per the germline V gene, CDR1 is SGHNT and CDR2 is YENEEA. Overall study findings and caveats: Clonal expansion, a later analysis showed, was greater in HLA-associated TCR beta chains than in equally common others.

Researchers ran the PCR with 60 Vbeta and 13 Jbeta primers. TCRdb keeps only in-frame clones here, not all; method: immunoSEQ multiplex PCR. The table records 150,000 to 200,000 clones, roughly 80% of them present only once. The source material was PBMCs. This chain uses TRBV11-3 with TRBJ2-1; the D gene is possibly TRBD1 (5 bases). The receptor was isolated from a woman aged 45-60 years in good health and CMV-seronegative. The CDR3 region is CASSLGLRTGEQFF. CDR3 coding DNA: TGTGCCAGCAGCTTAGGGTTGAGAACAGGAGAGCAGTTCTTC.